This passage covers 21 T cell receptor beta chains from one sample sequenced in a study of T cell changes during pregnancy in multiple sclerosis (dated by TCRdb to between 2018 and 2021). The receptor library was made with the immunoSEQ multiplex PCR assay. Not all clones reach the TCRdb copy of this immuneACCESS table, which keeps in-frame sequences only. Checked studies attribute under half of the gap to unresolved V genes and leave the rest unexplained. The table for this sample lists more than 50,000 clones; over 85% of them were counted only once. Together, the top ten hold approximately 3% of the sample. Here the sequenced sample was peripheral blood, taken in the first trimester of pregnancy. The receptor set was obtained from a female donor in good health, enrolled as a control in a pregnancy study.

The chain has TRBV4-1 and TRBJ1-5; D is possibly TRBD1 (5 bases). From germline, CDR1 is MGHRA and CDR2 YSYEKL. This CDR3 spans 14 amino acids. V gave up 3 bases and J gave up 5 bases, with 11 bases separating them. CDR3 loop: CASSQTDLDQPQHF. For the CDR3, the DNA is TGCGCCAGCAGCCAGACAGATTTAGATCAGCCCCAGCATTTT.

This clone has a single count. Written as DNA, the CDR3 is TGTGCCAGCAGGCCGAGACGACAGGTCGAGCAGTACTTC. It is translated as CASRPRRQVEQYF. This chain uses TRBV27 with TRBJ2-7; possibly TRBD1 for D (6 bases). Trimming stripped 6 bases from V and 6 bases from J, with 15 bases between. From germline, CDR1 is MNHEY and CDR2 SMNVEV (reference sequence). The CDR3 has 13 amino acids.

This clone has a single count. The rearrangement links TRBV5-5 to TRBJ2-5; 9 nucleotides agree with TRBD2. CDR1 and CDR2 (germline): SGHKS, YYEKEE (reference sequence). CDR3 length: 15 amino acids. V lost 3 bases and J lost 3; bases outside the gene matches: 6. As DNA, the CDR3 is TGTGCCAGCAGCTCCTCGGGCGGGGGGGAAGAGACCCAGTACTTC. It translates to CASSSSGGGEETQYF. The entire variable domain, with the rest obtained from reference TRBV5-5 and TRBJ2-5, is as follows: DAGVTQSPTHLIKTRGQQVTLRCSPISGHKSVSWYQQVLGQGPQFIFQYYEKEERGRGNFPDRFSARQFPNYSSELNVNALLLGDSALYLCASSSSGGGEETQYFGPGTRLLVL.

The J gene is TRBJ2-2, the V gene TRBV30, with 8 bases aligning to TRBD1. The trim removed 3 bases at V and 4 bases at J, leaving 4 bases unmatched. CDR1 GTSNPN and CDR2 SVGIG come from the germline V gene (reference sequence). This CDR3 is 14 amino acids long. The CDR3 spells CAWRRTGTTGELFF. The CDR3 DNA follows: TGTGCCTGGAGGAGGACAGGGACCACCGGGGAGCTGTTTTTT.

V usage is TRBV6-6 and J usage is TRBJ1-5; possibly TRBD1 for D (6 bases). The V gene's germline CDR1 is MNHNY and CDR2 SVGAGI (reference sequence). CDR3 length: 15 amino acids. V shed 2 bases and J shed 4 bases, with 12 bases lying between them. The CDR3 here is CASSYGDIPNQPQHF. Here the CDR3 DNA reads TGTGCCAGCAGTTACGGGGACATACCAAATCAGCCCCAGCATTTT.

This rearrangement joins TRBV7-2 to TRBJ1-2; 8 nucleotides match TRBD1. The length of the CDR3 is 18 residues. Trimming removed 3 bases from V and 4 bases from J; junction bases left unmatched: 16. CDR1 SGHTA and CDR2 FQGNSA come from the germline V gene. The CDR3: CASSFTSAGTGGSYGYTF. CDR3 sequence (DNA): TGTGCCAGCAGCTTCACGTCAGCCGGGACAGGAGGGAGCTATGGCTACACCTTC.

The chain's CDR3 is CASSPGTGVNYGYTF. The DNA for the CDR3 is TGTGCCAGCTCACCAGGGACAGGGGTTAACTATGGCTACACCTTC. V is TRBV18 and J is TRBJ1-2; 10 bases match TRBD1. V gave up 2 bases and J gave up 1 base; unmatched junction bases: 1. The CDR3 totals 15 residues. The germline V gene has CDR1 KGHSH and CDR2 LQKENI. Combining the CDR3 with reference TRBV18 and TRBJ1-2 gives the whole variable domain NAGVMQNPRHLVRRRGQEARLRCSPMKGHSHVYWYRQLPEEGLKFMVYLQKENIIDESGMPKERFSAEFPKEGPSILRIQQVVRGDSAAYFCASSPGTGVNYGYTFGSGTRLTVV.

This rearrangement joins TRBV21-1 to TRBJ2-6; the table's D call, TRBD1, has no DNA check behind it. TRBV21-1 counts as a pseudogene. The CDR3 totals 18 residues. DNA for the CDR3: TGTGCCAGCAGCAGATTGGACAGATACTCCTCTGGGGCCAACGTCCTGACTTTC. This gives the protein CASSRLDRYSSGANVLTF.

The chain uses TRBV7-2 and TRBJ2-3, with D perhaps matching TRBD2 (5 bases). V gave up 6 bases and J gave up 6 bases, with 10 bases separating them. CDR1 SGHTA and CDR2 FQGNSA come from the germline V gene. The CDR3 is 12 residues long. CDR3 sequence reads: CASRLVGDTQYF. The CDR3 bases are TGTGCCAGCAGACTAGTTGGGGATACGCAGTATTTT.

CDR3 residues: CASRQSKRGGADTQYF. The DNA for the CDR3 is TGTGCCAGCCGCCAATCTAAGCGGGGTGGGGCAGATACGCAGTATTTT. The V call is TRBV7-8, the J call TRBJ2-3; the match to TRBD2 covers 7 bases. This CDR3 is built from 16 residues. CDR1 and CDR2 from the germline V gene are SGHVS and FQNEAQ. Trimming cost V 8 bases and J 4 bases; bases outside gene matches: 15.

The V gene is TRBV27, the J gene TRBJ2-7; a possible D gene is TRBD2 (6 bases). The CDR3 sequence is 12 residues long. V was trimmed by 0 bases and J by 6 bases, leaving 6 bases between them. The germline gives CDR1 MNHEY, CDR2 SMNVEV (reference sequence). The CDR3 DNA reads as TGTGCCAGCAGTTTATCGGGGGGCGAGCAGTACTTC. Translated, it gives CASSLSGGEQYF.

This sequence joins TRBV25-1 and TRBJ2-3, with 7 bases that match TRBD1. The CDR3 sequence is 16 residues long. Trimming took 2 bases from V and 4 from J; bases not matched to a gene: 9. CDR1 is MGHDK and CDR2 is SYGVNS in the germline V gene. In DNA, the CDR3 is TGTGCCAGCAGTGAAGCCTGGGACAGAGGCCCAGATACGCAGTATTTT. This translates into CASSEAWDRGPDTQYF. Full variable domain (remainder filled in from reference TRBV25-1 and TRBJ2-3): EADIYQTPRYLVIGTGKKITLECSQTMGHDKMYWYQQDPGMELHLIHYSYGVNSTEKGDLSSESTVSRIRTEHFPLTLESARPSHTSQYLCASSEAWDRGPDTQYFGPGTRLTVL.

The chain recombines TRBV5-6 with TRBJ2-7, with D perhaps matching TRBD1 (5 bases). CDR1 and CDR2 (germline): SGHDT, YYEEEE. The CDR3 loop spans 14 amino acids. The V end was cut by 1 base, the J end by 2 bases, with 10 bases between. The chain's CDR3 is CASSLFGRAYEQYF. The DNA for the CDR3 is TGTGCCAGCAGCTTGTTCGGCAGGGCCTACGAGCAGTACTTC. Combining the CDR3 with reference TRBV5-6 and TRBJ2-7 gives the whole variable domain DAGVTQSPTHLIKTRGQQVTLRCSPKSGHDTVSWYQQALGQGPQFIFQYYEEEERQRGNFPDRFSGHQFPNYSSELNVNALLLGDSALYLCASSLFGRAYEQYFGPGTRLTVT.

This chain connects TRBV7-2 to TRBJ2-1; D is unclear. CDR1 is SGHTA and CDR2 is FQGNSA in the germline V gene. Trimming took 3 bases from V and 2 from J, leaving 8 bases between them. The CDR3 consists of 14 residues. The CDR3: CASSFTSTYNEQFF. The CDR3 DNA reads TGTGCCAGCAGCTTTACAAGTACCTACAATGAGCAGTTCTTC.

This rearrangement joins TRBV7-6 to TRBJ2-5; 8 nucleotides agree with TRBD2. This CDR3 region has 13 residues. The J segment lost 5 bases and the V segment lost 4 bases, leaving 3 bases of the junction unmatched. CDR1 is SGHVS and CDR2 is FNYEAQ in the germline V gene. CDR3 protein: CASSSSGGETQYF. DNA for the CDR3: TGTGCCAGCAGCTCCTCGGGGGGGGAGACCCAGTACTTC.

The chain couples TRBV5-5 to TRBJ2-7; D call uncertain. The CDR3 has 12 amino acids. Trimming cost V 0 bases and J 13 bases, with 14 bases left between them. Looked up from germline, CDR1 is SGHKS and CDR2 is YYEKEE (reference sequence). The DNA for the CDR3 is TGTGCCAGCAGCTTGGAGGCAGGTCCCCTCTACTTC. As protein: CASSLEAGPLYF. Full variable domain (missing parts from reference TRBV5-5 and TRBJ2-7): DAGVTQSPTHLIKTRGQQVTLRCSPISGHKSVSWYQQVLGQGPQFIFQYYEKEERGRGNFPDRFSARQFPNYSSELNVNALLLGDSALYLCASSLEAGPLYFGPGTRLTVT.

In the case of this clone: The junction and the germline gene differ at one end; a read error may be behind it. This chain links TRBV6-4 with TRBJ2-1; D might be TRBD2 (5 bases). Germline V gene data show CDR1 as MRHNA and CDR2 as SNTAGT. The CDR3 loop spans 14 amino acids. As DNA, the CDR3 is TGTGCCAGCAGTATGAGGGTAGAGGGCAATCAGCAGTTCTTC. Translating gives CASSMRVEGNQQFF.

V and J are TRBV11-2 and TRBJ2-6; D not resolved. The ends were cut back, 1 base at V and 2 bases at J, with 6 bases in the middle. Germline V gene data show CDR1 as SGHAT and CDR2 as FQNNGV. The CDR3 is 15 residues long. CDR3 sequence: CASSLASPGANVLTF. The CDR3 DNA follows: TGTGCCAGCAGCTTAGCCAGTCCTGGGGCCAACGTCCTGACTTTC.

The rearrangement joins TRBV5-5 to TRBJ2-5; D unclear. The CDR3 extends over 12 amino acids. Per germline, CDR1 SGHKS and CDR2 YYEKEE (reference sequence). V shed 0 bases and J shed 5 bases, with 5 bases lying between them. The CDR3 sequence is CASSLALETQYF. Here the CDR3 DNA reads TGTGCCAGCAGCTTGGCTCTGGAGACCCAGTACTTC.

This chain connects TRBV5-1 to TRBJ1-3, with no clear D. Germline V lookup: CDR1 SGHRS, CDR2 YFSETQ. The CDR3 is made up of 15 amino acids. The V and J ends lost 2 bases and 0 bases respectively, with 9 bases between them. The CDR3 loop reads CASSLATNSGNTIYF. For the CDR3, the DNA is TGCGCCAGCAGCTTAGCAACGAACTCTGGAAACACCATATATTTT. Supplemented by reference TRBV5-1 and TRBJ1-3, the full variable domain reads KAGVTQTPRYLIKTRGQQVTLSCSPISGHRSVSWYQQTPGQGLQFLFEYFSETQRNKGNFPGRFSGRQFSNSRSEMNVSTLELGDSALYLCASSLATNSGNTIYFGEGSWLTVV.

This clone was counted a single time. The genes are TRBV5-1 and TRBJ1-1, with TRBD1 matching over 7 bases. The CDR3 runs to 15 residues. Per germline, CDR1 SGHRS and CDR2 YFSETQ. After removal of 2 bases from V and 0 bases from J, the junction contained 4 bases not matched to a gene. As DNA, the CDR3 is TGCGCCAGCAGCTTCCGGGACAGCCTGAACACTGAAGCTTTCTTT. Translating gives CASSFRDSLNTEAFF.